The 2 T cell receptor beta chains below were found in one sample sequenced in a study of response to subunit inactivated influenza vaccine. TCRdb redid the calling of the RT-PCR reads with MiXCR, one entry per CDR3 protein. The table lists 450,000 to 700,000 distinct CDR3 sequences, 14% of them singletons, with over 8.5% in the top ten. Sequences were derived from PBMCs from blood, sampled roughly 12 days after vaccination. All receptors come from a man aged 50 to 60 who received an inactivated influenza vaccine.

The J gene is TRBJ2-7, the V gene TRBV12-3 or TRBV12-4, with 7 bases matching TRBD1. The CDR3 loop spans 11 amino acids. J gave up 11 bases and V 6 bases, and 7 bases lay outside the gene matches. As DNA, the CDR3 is TGTGCCAGCAGGGGCGACAGGGTAAAGTACTTC. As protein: CASRGDRVKYF.

The CDR3 is CSVEERGGNEQFF. As DNA, the CDR3 is TGCAGCGTTGAAGAAAGGGGGGGCAATGAGCAGTTCTTC. V gene TRBV29-1 combines with J gene TRBJ2-1; a weak D match, TRBD2 (7 bases). The CDR3 has 13 residues. V lost 0 bases and J lost 6, with 9 bases in between. The germline CDR1 and CDR2 sequences are SQVTM and ANQGSEA.